The next 3 T cell receptor beta chains were all read from a single sample in a study of T cell clonality in common variable immunodeficiency. Data came from immunoSEQ multiplex PCR; TCRdb stores just in-frame clones and leaves some out. Recorded here are about 34,000 clones, none singletons. Their antigen targets remain unknown. Study results and caveats: Common variable immunodeficiency TCR beta sequences reportedly had fewer deletions and N-nucleotide insertions.

The material sequenced was peripheral blood mononuclear cells. The receptors here all came from a human donor with common variable immunodeficiency.

This clone was picked up a small number of times. With the read ending 3 residues before the CDR3 end, the germline J gene is used to fill in that end. The chain couples TRBV7-2 to TRBJ2-7; 9 nucleotides agree with TRBD2. The CDR3 consists of 12 residues. The germline gives CDR1 SGHTA, CDR2 FQGNSA. Trimming cost V 7 bases and J 4 bases; bases outside gene matches: 2. CDR3 DNA, as far as it was read: TGTGCCAGCAAGCGGGAGGATTACGAG. Its translation is CASKREDYE. The CDR3 in full is CASKREDYEQYF.

At least ten counts were recorded for this clone. The observed sequence ends 3 residues before the CDR3 terminus, with the missing tail filled in from the germline J gene. V is TRBV7-3 and J is TRBJ2-5; 7 bases line up with TRBD1. J lost 4 bases, V lost 2 bases, and 10 bases had no gene match. The CDR3 extends over 16 amino acids. The germline CDR1 and CDR2 sequences are SGHTA and FQGTGA. Partial CDR3 DNA: TGTGCCAGCAGCTTATCCCACAGGGGTAATGGAGAGACC. Its protein is CASSLSHRGNGET. The whole CDR3 protein reads CASSLSHRGNGETQYF.

Ten or more counts support this clone. The CDR3 is cut off 3 residues early in the read; its end comes from the germline J gene. V is TRBV19 and J is TRBJ2-5, with D possibly TRBD2 on 6 matching bases. V lost 1 base and J lost 2, with 8 bases in between. Per germline, CDR1 LNHDA and CDR2 SQIVND (reference sequence). The CDR3 spans 14 residues. Partial CDR3 DNA: TGTGCCAGTAGTATAGCGAGCGGGCAAGAGACC. Translated, it gives CASSIASGQET. In full, the CDR3 reads CASSIASGQETQYF.